Following are 27 T cell receptor beta chains from one sample sequenced in a study of post-analysis software for immune sequencing data. Study results and caveats: Patients showed TRBV5-6, TRBV5-1 and TRBV20-1 among roughly five TRBV segments more frequent than in controls.

These receptors are not linked to any known antigen. Libraries were made from TCR beta cDNA, and they carried unique molecular identifiers. MiXCR, run by TCRdb on the PCR reads, gives a single entry per CDR3 protein. The sample records roughly 400,000 distinct CDR3 sequences, 39% being singletons. Sequenced sample: blood. The source of these receptors is a girl aged 2-10 years with multiple sclerosis.

This clonotype was seen just once. This sequence joins TRBV12-3 or TRBV12-4 and TRBJ2-1; D gene unclear. Deletions cut 6 bases from V and 7 bases from J, with 19 bases between. The CDR3 runs to 15 residues. The CDR3, as DNA: TGTGCCAGCAGCCCTCAATCGGCTCCGAGGAATGAGCAGTTCTTC. Protein sequence: CASSPQSAPRNEQFF.

In DNA, the CDR3 is TGTGCCAGCACCCCCGGGACAGTTAACACCGGGGAGCTGTTTTTT. This codes for CASTPGTVNTGELFF. The chain carries TRBV9 and TRBJ2-2; 7 bases are shared with TRBD1. Germline values: CDR1 SGDLS, CDR2 YYNGEE. The CDR3 is made up of 15 amino acids. The V and J ends lost 6 bases and 2 bases, in that order; junction bases with no gene match: 7.

The chain is built from TRBV27 and TRBJ1-2; 7 bases are a match to TRBD1. The CDR3 is 13 residues long. Germline values: CDR1 MNHEY, CDR2 SMNVEV (reference sequence). V trimming: 5 bases; J trimming: 6 bases; junction bases outside the gene matches: 6. The CDR3 spells CASSRWQGDGYTF. In DNA form, the CDR3 reads TGTGCCAGCAGTCGGTGGCAGGGGGATGGCTACACCTTC.

V is TRBV29-1 and J is TRBJ1-2, with TRBD1 matching over 8 bases. Germline lookup yields CDR1 SQVTM and CDR2 ANQGSEA. The CDR3 sequence is 14 residues long. J gave up 7 bases and V 5 bases, and 12 bases lay outside the gene matches. This CDR3 reads CSVLGQGGFAGYTF. CDR3 DNA sequence: TGCAGCGTTCTTGGACAGGGAGGGTTTGCTGGCTACACCTTC.

The J gene is TRBJ1-2, the V gene TRBV19; 7 nucleotides match TRBD1. V shed 7 bases, J shed 7 bases, and the junction held 15 bases outside the gene matches. The germline V gene encodes CDR1 LNHDA and CDR2 SQIVND (reference sequence). The CDR3 totals 15 residues. The CDR3 sequence is CASMTIRDSLGGYTF. The CDR3 region has the DNA TGTGCCAGTATGACAATCCGGGACAGCCTTGGTGGCTACACCTTC.

V is TRBV28 and J is TRBJ2-3; TRBD2 matches at 12 bases. The CDR3 covers 17 residues. CDR1 MDHEN and CDR2 SYDVKM come from the germline V gene. With V trimmed by 3 bases and J by 4 bases, 8 bases remained unmatched. CDR3 loop: CASSFWTSGESPDTQYF. The CDR3 nucleotides are TGTGCCAGCAGTTTCTGGACTAGCGGGGAGTCTCCAGATACGCAGTATTTT.

This clonotype was observed a handful of times. V gene TRBV11-2 combines with J gene TRBJ2-3, with 7 nucleotides matching TRBD1. Germline assignment: CDR1 SGHAT and CDR2 FQNNGV. The CDR3 totals 16 residues. J lost 2 bases, V lost 2 bases, and 7 bases had no gene match. CDR3 amino acids: CASSLFNRGNTDTQYF. The CDR3 nucleotides are TGTGCCAGCAGCTTATTTAACAGGGGCAACACAGATACGCAGTATTTT.

This clonotype has a single count. This chain uses TRBV20-1 with TRBJ1-1, with TRBD1 identical over 7 bases. The V segment lost 0 bases and the J segment 0 bases; nucleotides outside the gene matches: 7. Germline values: CDR1 DFQATT, CDR2 SNEGSKA (reference sequence). The length of the CDR3 is 16 residues. The CDR3 DNA sequence: TGCAGTGCTAGAGATTTGCCAGGACAGGTGAACACTGAAGCTTTCTTT. This encodes CSARDLPGQVNTEAFF.

The V and J genes are TRBV28 and TRBJ1-2; 9 nucleotides match TRBD1. The germline V gene encodes CDR1 MDHEN and CDR2 SYDVKM. With 5 bases clipped from V and 4 bases from J, the junction kept 8 bases outside the gene matches. The CDR3 is 15 residues long. CDR3 nucleotide sequence: TGTGCCAGCAGTCAAAACAGGGGGCCGCCCTATGGCTACACCTTC. It specifies CASSQNRGPPYGYTF.

The gene calls are TRBV6-6 and TRBJ2-3; 10 nucleotides line up with TRBD1. Trimming cost V 10 bases and J 3 bases; bases outside gene matches: 7. Germline CDR1 reads MNHNY; CDR2 reads SVGAGI (reference sequence). The CDR3 sequence is 14 residues long. CDR3 protein: CAIHSGQGTDTQYF. Written as DNA, the CDR3 is TGTGCCATCCATTCGGGACAGGGGACAGATACGCAGTATTTT.

The sample holds a few counts of this clonotype. This chain uses TRBV12-3 or TRBV12-4 with TRBJ1-6; D gene uncertain. The CDR3 has 12 residues. Trimming stripped 3 bases from V and 10 bases from J, with 7 bases between. The CDR3, as DNA: TGTGCCAGCAGTTTTCGAGGGTCACCCCTCCACTTT. Its translation is CASSFRGSPLHF.

This clonotype occurred many times. The chain uses TRBV11-2 and TRBJ2-1; D is uncertain. Trimming took off 2 bases at V and 4 bases at J, with 3 bases between the two ends. This CDR3 is 12 amino acids long. CDR1 SGHAT and CDR2 FQNNGV come from the germline V gene. This CDR3 is CASSLIYNEQFF. CDR3 nucleotides: TGTGCCAGCAGCTTAATATACAATGAGCAGTTCTTC.

This clonotype was seen repeatedly, ten times or more. This rearrangement joins TRBV3-1 to TRBJ2-1; TRBD2 matches at 8 bases. The CDR3 contains 13 residues. V lost 5 bases and J lost 12; bases outside the gene matches: 9. Germline-derived CDR1 and CDR2 are LGHDT and YNNKEL (reference sequence). CDR3 loop: CASSSSGTRTQFF. CDR3 coding DNA: TGTGCCAGCAGCAGTAGCGGGACCCGGACGCAGTTCTTC.

This sequence joins TRBV27 and TRBJ2-3; a weak D match, TRBD2 (5 bases). V was trimmed by 0 bases and J by 4 bases, leaving 8 bases between them. This CDR3 has 14 residues. From germline, CDR1 is MNHEY and CDR2 SMNVEV (reference sequence). The CDR3 spells CASSLSLAADTQYF. The CDR3 coding sequence is TGTGCCAGCAGTTTATCGCTAGCCGCAGATACGCAGTATTTT.

The rearrangement joins TRBV7-9 to TRBJ1-4; D is undetermined. Deletions cut 0 bases from V and 6 bases from J, with 11 bases between. From germline, CDR1 is SEHNR and CDR2 FQNEAQ (reference sequence). This CDR3 spans 15 amino acids. The CDR3 spells CASSLAARPDEKLFF. Here the CDR3 DNA reads TGTGCCAGCAGCTTAGCGGCTAGACCAGATGAAAAACTGTTTTTT. Based on the CDR3 plus reference TRBV7-9 and TRBJ1-4, the full variable domain is DTGVSQNPRHKITKRGQNVTFRCDPISEHNRLYWYRQTLGQGPEFLTYFQNEAQLEKSRLLSDRFSAERPKGSFSTLEIQRTEQGDSAMYLCASSLAARPDEKLFFGSGTQLSVL.

This clonotype was detected once. The chain links TRBV6-5 to TRBJ2-1, with 7 nucleotides matching TRBD1. The CDR3 is made up of 15 amino acids. Germline CDR1 reads MNHEY; CDR2 reads SVGAGI. Trimming at V came to 0 bases and at J to 7 bases, leaving 6 bases not matched to a gene. The CDR3 is CASSYSTTGKNEQFF. Here the CDR3 DNA reads TGTGCCAGCAGTTACTCCACGACAGGGAAGAATGAGCAGTTCTTC.

V is TRBV7-9 and J is TRBJ2-5; 8 positions match TRBD1. The V gene's germline CDR1 is SEHNR and CDR2 FQNEAQ (reference sequence). Trimming removed 5 bases from V and 2 bases from J; junction bases left unmatched: 7. The CDR3 length is 15 residues. CDR3 in DNA: TGTGCCAGCAGCACCGAACAGGGGGTGCAAGAGACCCAGTACTTC. Protein: CASSTEQGVQETQYF.

This chain uses TRBV7-2 with TRBJ2-3; 10 bases agree with TRBD2. CDR3 length equals 14 residues. V shed 6 bases, J shed 4 bases, and the junction held 4 bases outside the gene matches. The germline V gene encodes CDR1 SGHTA and CDR2 FQGNSA. CDR3 sequence (DNA): TGTGCCAGCAGACCGGGACTAGCGTCAGATACGCAGTATTTT. It is translated as CASRPGLASDTQYF.

The V call is TRBV7-9, the J call TRBJ1-2; no firm D call. V was cut by 4 bases and J by 10 bases, with 22 bases left in between. The CDR3 covers 15 residues. Per germline, CDR1 SEHNR and CDR2 FQNEAQ (reference sequence). CDR3 nucleotides: TGTGCCAGCAGCTCGTCCGGGGTGAACGAGTTCCCCTACACCTTC. Translated: CASSSSGVNEFPYTF.

The J gene is TRBJ2-3, the V gene TRBV6-1, with 7 positions matching TRBD2. The J segment lost 2 bases and the V segment lost 1 base, leaving 9 bases of the junction unmatched. The CDR3 is 17 amino acids. Looked up from germline, CDR1 is MNHNS and CDR2 is SASEGT. CDR3 bases: TGTGCCAGCAGTGAAGAAGGGGAGGGCCCTTACACAGATACGCAGTATTTT. Protein sequence: CASSEEGEGPYTDTQYF.

V and J are TRBV10-3 and TRBJ2-7; weak D call: TRBD1 (7 bases). V lost 6 bases to trimming and J lost 6 bases, with 12 bases between them. Looked up from germline, CDR1 is ENHRY and CDR2 is SYGVKD. The CDR3 runs to 12 residues. The CDR3, as DNA: TGTGCCATCAGGGGGGGACAGCGCGAGCAGTACTTC. Protein: CAIRGGQREQYF.

The chain is built from TRBV27 and TRBJ2-5; no clear D gene. Germline V gives CDR1 MNHEY, CDR2 SMNVEV (reference sequence). The V end lost 5 bases, the J end lost 5 bases, and 15 bases lay between the germline ends. The CDR3 runs to 14 residues. The CDR3 DNA reads as TGTGCCAGCAGTCCCGGCTCCACATGGGAGACCCAGTACTTC. Amino acids: CASSPGSTWETQYF.

The chain combines TRBV28 with TRBJ2-7, with D tentatively TRBD1 (6 bases). Per the germline V gene, CDR1 is MDHEN and CDR2 is SYDVKM. The CDR3 covers 15 residues. The V end was cut by 5 bases, the J end by 2 bases, with 16 bases between. This chain's CDR3 is CASSPKDSFAYEQYF. For the CDR3, the DNA is TGTGCCAGCAGTCCCAAGGACAGTTTTGCCTACGAGCAGTACTTC.

The rearrangement uses TRBV28 and TRBJ2-5, with TRBD2 as a possible D gene (5 bases). Germline V gene sequence: CDR1 MDHEN, CDR2 SYDVKM. Trimming pared 4 bases from V and 11 bases from J, leaving 23 bases between. This CDR3 region has 15 residues. DNA of the CDR3: TGTGCCAGCAGTTACCGGACCGAACTTACGAGGGAGCAGTACTTC. Translating it yields CASSYRTELTREQYF.

A note on this clonotype: This CDR3 is missing its conserved last phenylalanine or tryptophan, likely due to a read error. The chain has TRBV4-3 and TRBJ2-1, with 11 bases identical to TRBD2. Germline V gene data show CDR1 as LGHNA and CDR2 as YSLEER. The CDR3 length is 15 residues. The CDR3 nucleotides read TGCGCCAGCAGCCCTAGCGGGAGGTCCTACAATGAACAGTTCTCC. Translating gives CASSPSGRSYNEQFS.

V and J are TRBV28 and TRBJ2-1; the match to TRBD2 covers 7 bases. After removal of 8 bases from V and 10 bases from J, the junction contained 5 bases not matched to a gene. Germline V gives CDR1 MDHEN, CDR2 SYDVKM. CDR3 length equals 11 residues. CDR3 DNA: TGTGCCAGCGGGGACTACTACGAGCAGTTCTTC. This encodes CASGDYYEQFF.

The chain employs TRBV3-1 and TRBJ2-7, with D tentatively TRBD2 (5 bases). V was pared by 3 bases and J by 9 bases, with 12 bases between. The CDR3 has 12 amino acids. CDR1 LGHDT and CDR2 YNNKEL come from the germline V gene (reference sequence). Here the CDR3 reads CASSQTSGGQYF. The CDR3 DNA reads TGTGCCAGCAGCCAGACGAGCGGTGGGCAGTACTTC.